A selection of T cell receptor beta chains follows, all from one sample in a study of tumor and adjacent non-tumor tissue in lung cancer. TCRdb processed the multiplex PCR reads anew with MiXCR; each CDR3 protein has one entry. This table holds 90,000 to 130,000 distinct CDR3 sequences, approximately 84% found once. Sequencing used lung tumor tissue. Receptor source: a man aged 65 to 85 with non-small cell lung cancer. Both conserved end residues are part of each CDR3. The D gene is left open where the match is weak. Size is omitted from some rows. Given values are once, few, many or a class for expanded clones.

V	J	D	size	CDR3	DNA
TRBV7-9	TRBJ2-2	.	medium-sized	CASSAGQTNTGELFF	TGTGCCAGCAGCGCGGGACAGACCAACACCGGGGAGCTGTTTTTT
TRBV5-5	TRBJ1-5	TRBD1	.	CASSLAGTVSQLQHF	TGTGCCAGCAGCTTGGCCGGGACAGTAAGTCAGCTCCAGCATTTT
TRBV10-2	TRBJ2-1	.	.	CASRCPGPPSYEQFF	TGCGCCAGCAGGTGCCCGGGACCCCCTTCTTATGAGCAGTTCTTC
TRBV6-6	TRBJ1-3	.	.	CASSLVGTANSSNTIYF	TGTGCCAGCAGTTTGGTTGGGACTGCCAACTCTAGCAACACCATATATTTT
TRBV18	TRBJ1-2	TRBD1	.	CASSMDRAGYTF	TGTGCCAGCTCAATGGACAGGGCCGGCTACACCTTC
TRBV7-3	TRBJ2-3	TRBD2	few	CASSLKLAGSNTQYF	TGTGCCAGCAGCTTAAAGCTAGCGGGGTCAAATACACAGTATTTT
TRBV29-1	TRBJ2-4	TRBD2	.	CSVEGGPAGGLANNIQYF	TGCAGCGTTGAAGGGGGACCAGCGGGGGGACTAGCCAATAACATTCAGTACTTC
TRBV11-2	TRBJ1-1	.	once	CPSRPPYTEAFF	TGTCCCAGCAGGCCCCCCTACACTGAAGCTTTCTTC
TRBV7-2	TRBJ1-6	.	many	CASSLARRGSYNSPLHF	TGTGCCAGCAGCTTAGCGAGGAGGGGGTCCTATAATTCACCCCTCCACTTT
TRBV4-2	TRBJ2-7	TRBD1	.	CARSQGQGLYEQHF	TGTGCCAGAAGCCAAGGACAGGGTCTCTACGAGCAACACTTC
TRBV29-1	TRBJ1-2	.	.	CSAERGKAIYGYTF	TGTAGTGCCGAGAGAGGGAAGGCTATCTATGGCTACACCTTC
TRBV4-2	TRBJ2-7	TRBD1	.	CVSGQGQGLYEQYF	TGTGTCAGCGGCCAAGGACAGGGTCTCTATGAGCAGTACTTC
TRBV6-5	TRBJ1-6	.	.	CASSYSAERGFTPHF	TGTGCTAGTAGTTACTCGGCCGAAAGGGGATTCACCCCTCACTTT
TRBV28	TRBJ1-2	.	.	CASSSTGIINNGYTF	TGTGCCAGCAGCTCCACAGGGATTATTAACAATGGCTACACCTTC
TRBV20-1	TRBJ2-1	.	many	CSAIRIGINEQFF	TGCAGTGCTATCCGTATTGGGATCAATGAGCAGTTCTTC
TRBV12-3/TRBV12-4	TRBJ2-1	TRBD2	.	CAIRPGRSGSNEQFF	TGTGCCATCAGGCCCGGGCGTAGCGGGAGCAATGAACAGTTCTTC
TRBV20-1	TRBJ1-5	.	.	CSTWVGPERSQHF	TGCAGTACTTGGGTGGGCCCTGAAAGATCTCAGCATTTT
TRBV11-1	TRBJ2-5	.	.	CASSLGKTNGETQYF	TGTGCCAGCAGCCTGGGTAAGACTAATGGAGAGACCCAGTACTTC
TRBV28	TRBJ2-7	.	.	CASSFGGWYEQYF	TGTGCCAGCAGTTTCGGAGGGTGGTACGAACAGTACTTC
TRBV4-1	TRBJ2-5	.	.	CASSHQGGQEAHYF	TGCGCCAGCAGCCACCAGGGGGGGCAAGAGGCCCATTACTTC
TRBV7-9	TRBJ1-2	.	.	CASSLAERVLSGYTF	TGTGCCAGCAGCTTAGCGGAGAGGGTGCTTTCCGGCTACACCTTC
TRBV29-1	TRBJ2-3	TRBD2	.	CNALLTSTDTQYF	TGCAACGCGTTACTGACTAGCACAGATACGCAATATTTT
TRBV11-3	TRBJ2-7	.	.	CVSSPVTVSVYEQYF	TGTGTCAGTAGCCCAGTGACAGTTTCCGTGTACGAGCAGTACTTC
TRBV6-1	TRBJ1-4	TRBD1	.	CANSEQGANEKLFF	TGCGCCAACAGTGAACAGGGGGCTAATGAAAAACTGTTTTTT
TRBV7-8	TRBJ2-3	TRBD1	.	CASSLGTGVTDMQYF	TGTGCCAGCAGCCTCGGGACAGGGGTTACAGATATGCAGTATTTT
TRBV12-3/TRBV12-4	TRBJ2-2	.	once	CASSGFGAGELSF	.
TRBV6-2/TRBV6-3	TRBJ2-1	.	.	CASSLRLGNTNEQFF	TGTGCCAGCAGTCTGAGATTAGGCAATACCAATGAGCAGTTCTTC
TRBV11-2	TRBJ2-7	.	.	CASNRRQHYEQYF	TGTGCAAGCAACCGGAGACAGCACTACGAGCAGTACTTC
TRBV20-1	TRBJ1-2	.	.	CGTKGGGYTF	TGCGGCACTAAAGGAGGTGGTTACACCTTC
TRBV10-3	TRBJ2-3	.	.	CAITAGETDTQYF	TGTGCCATCACTGCAGGGGAGACAGATACTCAGTATTTT
TRBV4-2	TRBJ2-1	.	.	CATSQVNRGNEQFF	TGTGCAACCAGCCAAGTTAATCGGGGCAATGAGCAGTTCTTC
TRBV12-3/TRBV12-4	TRBJ2-1	TRBD2	.	CASRKTSGGAISSYSEQFF	TGTGCCAGCAGAAAAACTAGCGGGGGAGCCATTAGCTCCTACAGTGAGCAGTTCTTC
TRBV6-2/TRBV6-3	TRBJ1-1	.	once	CASIEAVTTEAFF	TGTGCCAGCATTGAGGCGGTGACCACTGAAGCTTTCTTT
TRBV5-8	TRBJ1-5	.	.	CASSPSGGTDTQHF	TGTGCCAGCAGCCCAAGCGGGGGCACAGATACGCAGCATTTT
TRBV6-6	TRBJ2-7	TRBD1	many	CASSLRLGDRVSYEQYF	TGTGCCAGCAGTTTGAGGCTTGGGGACAGGGTCTCCTACGAGCAGTACTTC
TRBV11-3	TRBJ2-1	.	.	CAGNLDPTGGRGEQFF	TGTGCCGGCAACTTAGATCCCACGGGGGGCAGGGGTGAGCAATTCTTC
TRBV6-5	TRBJ1-1	TRBD1	.	CVSRTGTGLVTATFF	TGTGTCAGCAGGACCGGGACAGGGTTGGTCACTGCAACTTTCTTT
TRBV28	TRBJ1-2	.	many	CASSSTSLLGRDGYTF	TGTGCCAGCAGTTCCACCAGTCTTCTCGGTCGGGATGGCTACACCTTC
TRBV5-4	TRBJ2-5	TRBD2	.	CTNSLELAGGSLETQYF	TGTACCAACAGCTTGGAGCTAGCGGGAGGTTCGTTAGAGACCCAGTACTTC
TRBV11-2	TRBJ2-5	TRBD2	once	CDSSQTPGGGKETQYF	TGTGACAGCAGCCAAACTCCTGGCGGGGGAAAAGAGACCCAGTACTTC
TRBV6-2/TRBV6-3	TRBJ1-1	.	.	CASSYWPGSITEAFF	TGTGCCAGCAGTTACTGGCCAGGTTCGATCACTGAAGCTTTCTTT
TRBV11-3	TRBJ2-3	.	.	CARTRREVSTYTQYF	TGTGCCAGGACCCGTCGGGAAGTAAGTACATATACGCAGTATTTT
TRBV10-1	TRBJ2-3	.	.	CASNESKQAADTQYF	TGCGCCAGTAATGAGTCGAAACAGGCCGCAGATACGCAATATTTT
TRBV12-3/TRBV12-4	TRBJ2-7	.	.	CTSSIRDPPPREQYF	TGTACCAGCAGTATCCGGGACCCCCCCCCGAGGGAGCAATACTTC
TRBV5-1	TRBJ1-4	.	many	CASSPSVAGKVNDEKLFF	TGCGCCAGCAGCCCGAGTGTGGCAGGGAAAGTAAATGATGAAAAACTGTTTTTT
TRBV6-2/TRBV6-3	TRBJ2-1	.	.	CAINRGGYNEQLF	TGTGCCATCAACAGAGGGGGTTACAATGAGCAGTTGTTC
TRBV11-2	TRBJ2-3	.	once	CTSNLTQGGSTDTQYF	TGTACCAGCAACTTAACTCAGGGTGGAAGCACAGATACGCAGTATTTC
TRBV20-1	TRBJ2-5	.	.	CSIAMGGAQYF	TGCAGTATAGCCATGGGGGGGGCCCAATACTTC
TRBV28	TRBJ1-2	.	.	CANSLVGRTYGYTF	TGTGCGAACAGTTTGGTCGGCAGAACCTATGGCTACACCTTC
TRBV29-1	TRBJ1-2	TRBD1	.	CSGQQGVDYTF	TGCAGCGGGCAACAGGGGGTTGATTACACCTTC
TRBV12-3/TRBV12-4	TRBJ1-6	TRBD1	.	CASASGTGDYNSPLHF	TGTGCCAGCGCCTCCGGGACAGGGGACTATAATTCACCGCTTCACTTT
TRBV4-1	TRBJ2-7	TRBD2	.	CASSRTLAGESDEQYF	TGCGCCAGCAGCCGGACACTAGCGGGAGAGAGTGACGAGCAGTATTTC
TRBV4-2	TRBJ2-1	.	many	CASSGGGSFNEQFF	TGTGCCAGCAGTGGGGGTGGTAGCTTCAATGAGCAGTTCTTC